This T cell receptor (beta chain) was sequenced during a study of CD8+ T cells in alopecia areata. Looking at the study overall: Treated patients were given oral tofacitinib, which was dosed at 5 to 10 mg twice daily. A 6-month off-drug phase came after tofacitinib, which had lasted 6 to 18 months.

Peripheral blood, together with lesional scalp punch biopsies, was collected from alopecia areata patients. Separation by sorting yielded CD4+ and CD8+ T cells from PBMCs. The V gene lost 1 base and the J gene lost 2 bases, with 15 bases spanning the gap. CDR3 length equals 16 residues. The germline V gene encodes CDR1 LNHNV and CDR2 YYDKDF (reference sequence). Reverse transcribed after extraction, RNA yielded cDNA as the sequencing template. Profiling relied on immunoSEQ multiplex PCR, and the TCRdb table lists in-frame clones only, not all of them. The sample lists roughly 130,000 clones, 58% seen once, with less than 5.5% in the top ten.

The chain joins TRBV15 to TRBJ2-7; TRBD1 might be the D (6 bases). The TCR originated in a human donor with alopecia areata. Here the sequenced sample was CD4+ T cells sorted from blood, taken at week 0. DNA of the CDR3: TGTGCCACCAGCAGAGCGACCGGGACACGGACCTACGAGCAGTACTTC. It encodes CATSRATGTRTYEQYF.